The 21 T cell receptor beta chains below all came from one sample that was sequenced in a study of blood T cell repertoires in COVID-19. Data came from immunoSEQ multiplex PCR; TCRdb stores just in-frame clones and leaves some out. The sample holds around 150,000 clones; about 85% are singletons and the top ten take 6.2%. Material for sequencing was PBMCs or T cells enriched from blood (not recorded which). The origin of the receptors is a middle-aged woman who had recovered from COVID-19.

This clone has only a few counts. The chain couples TRBV2 to TRBJ2-7; 8 nucleotides agree with TRBD2. This CDR3 contains 16 residues. The V and J ends lost 3 bases and 3 bases, in that order; junction bases with no gene match: 10. The V gene's germline CDR1 is SNHLY and CDR2 FYNNEI. The CDR3 nucleotides read TGTGCCAGCAGTGACGTAGGGCGGGGGGATCGCTACGAGCAGTACTTC. Amino acid sequence: CASSDVGRGDRYEQYF.

V is TRBV2 and J is TRBJ2-5; 9 bases match TRBD1. In germline, CDR1 is SNHLY, CDR2 FYNNEI. CDR3 size: 13 residues. Trimming at V came to 3 bases and at J to 5 bases, leaving 1 base not matched to a gene. The CDR3 reads CASSDGTGETQYF. The DNA for the CDR3 is TGTGCCAGCAGTGACGGGACAGGGGAGACCCAGTACTTC.

A single count supports this clone. The chain is built from TRBV7-6 and TRBJ1-1, with TRBD1 matching 8 bases. Germline CDR1 and CDR2: SGHVS and FNYEAQ. The trim removed 1 base at V and 4 bases at J, leaving 11 bases unmatched. The CDR3 extends over 17 amino acids. The CDR3 coding sequence is TGTGCCAGCAGCTTAGGACAGGGGCAAGGGGAGAGCACTGAAGCTTTCTTT. Its protein product is CASSLGQGQGESTEAFF.

This clone appeared many times. The rearrangement uses TRBV25-1 and TRBJ2-1, with 7 bases matching TRBD2. This CDR3 contains 14 residues. CDR1 and CDR2 from the germline V gene are MGHDK and SYGVNS. Losses at the gene ends were 3 bases for V and 2 bases for J; bases not matched to a gene: 1. The CDR3 nucleotides read TGTGCCAGCAGTGATGCGGGAGCCTACAATGAGCAGTTCTTC. Amino acid sequence: CASSDAGAYNEQFF.

This clone occurred once. V gene TRBV4-1 combines with J gene TRBJ2-3; no definite D call. The CDR3 runs 13 residues. The ends were cut back, 1 base at V and 4 bases at J, with 6 bases in the middle. Germline assignment: CDR1 MGHRA and CDR2 YSYEKL. The DNA of the CDR3 is TGCGCCAGCAGCCAAGTTATCCCAGATACGCAGTATTTT. Amino acids: CASSQVIPDTQYF.

J is TRBJ2-7 and V is TRBV30, with TRBD2 as a possible D gene (5 bases). Trimming removed 8 bases from V and 0 bases from J, with 11 bases in between. This CDR3 region has 12 residues. The germline V gene has CDR1 GTSNPN and CDR2 SVGIG (reference sequence). DNA for the CDR3: TGTGCCCTGAGGGCCAACTCCTACGAGCAGTACTTC. Protein product: CALRANSYEQYF.

The chain carries TRBV2 and TRBJ1-2; TRBD1 agrees at 8 bases. V dropped 5 bases and J dropped 9; count of bases not matched to a gene: 11. The V gene's germline CDR1 is SNHLY and CDR2 FYNNEI. The CDR3 covers 14 residues. In DNA, the CDR3 is TGTGCCAGCAGTTCAACAGGGGGAAGGCTTCGCTACACCTTC. Translated: CASSSTGGRLRYTF.

This chain uses TRBV5-5 with TRBJ2-7; no firm D call. The CDR3 length is 12 residues. Trimming stripped 1 base from V and 5 bases from J, with 7 bases between. Germline CDR1 is SGHKS and CDR2 is YYEKEE (reference sequence). Written as DNA, the CDR3 is TGTGCCAGCAGCTTGCAACCTAACGAGCAGTACTTC. Encoded protein: CASSLQPNEQYF. The full variable domain, rest sourced from reference TRBV5-5 and TRBJ2-7, is DAGVTQSPTHLIKTRGQQVTLRCSPISGHKSVSWYQQVLGQGPQFIFQYYEKEERGRGNFPDRFSARQFPNYSSELNVNALLLGDSALYLCASSLQPNEQYFGPGTRLTVT.

The chain recombines TRBV7-8 with TRBJ2-1; 10 nucleotides agree with TRBD1. The CDR3 length is 15 residues. The germline CDR1 and CDR2 sequences are SGHVS and FQNEAQ. J was trimmed by 5 bases and V by 5 bases; bases with no gene match: 6. The CDR3 protein is CASSPSGTGDNEQFF. Written as DNA, the CDR3 is TGTGCCAGCAGCCCCTCCGGGACAGGGGACAATGAGCAGTTCTTC.

V gene TRBV11-2 combines with J gene TRBJ1-3; 7 bases are a match to TRBD1. The CDR3 consists of 13 residues. Germline loops: CDR1 SGHAT, CDR2 FQNNGV. V gave up 5 bases and J gave up 8 bases; unmatched junction bases: 6. CDR3 amino acids: CASSPEGGYTIYF. CDR3 in DNA: TGTGCCAGCAGCCCCGAAGGGGGCTACACCATATATTTT. The full variable domain, its missing parts supplied by reference TRBV11-2 and TRBJ1-3, is EAGVAQSPRYKIIEKRQSVAFWCNPISGHATLYWYQQILGQGPKLLIQFQNNGVVDDSQLPKDRFSAERLKGVDSTLKIQPAKLEDSAVYLCASSPEGGYTIYFGEGSWLTVV.

V is TRBV5-6 and J is TRBJ1-5; D unresolved. The CDR3 totals 14 residues. V was clipped by 2 bases and J by 5 bases, with 11 bases between them. The germline V gene encodes CDR1 SGHDT and CDR2 YYEEEE. The CDR3 reads CASSLSNSYQPQHF. The CDR3 region has the DNA TGTGCCAGCAGCTTATCCAACAGTTATCAGCCCCAGCATTTT.

CDR3 in DNA: TGTGCCAGTAGTATATTCGGGACAGGGTTGTACGAGCAGTACTTC. Residues: CASSIFGTGLYEQYF. The chain carries TRBV19 and TRBJ2-7; TRBD1 aligns across 9 bases. V shed 2 bases and J 4 bases; nucleotides not matched to a gene: 6. CDR3 length equals 15 residues. Germline-derived CDR1 and CDR2 are LNHDA and SQIVND (reference sequence). Full variable domain (missing parts from reference TRBV19 and TRBJ2-7): DGGITQSPKYLFRKEGQNVTLSCEQNLNHDAMYWYRQDPGQGLRLIYYSQIVNDFQKGDIAEGYSVSREKKESFPLTVTSAQKNPTAFYLCASSIFGTGLYEQYFGPGTRLTVT.

This clone was found a few times. In DNA, the CDR3 is TGTGCCAGCAGCAGGGGGTACGCTGAAGCTTTCTTT. Its translation: CASSRGYAEAFF. The chain carries TRBV6-5 and TRBJ1-1, with 7 bases fitting TRBD1. With V trimmed by 6 bases and J by 6 bases, 4 bases remained unmatched. The CDR3 consists of 12 residues. Germline assignment: CDR1 MNHEY and CDR2 SVGAGI.

The chain employs TRBV18 and TRBJ1-1, with D unclear. V lost 2 bases and J lost 4, with 14 bases in between. The CDR3 length is 15 residues. Germline V gene data show CDR1 as KGHSH and CDR2 as LQKENI. The chain's CDR3 is CASSPVAGYGTEAFF. The CDR3 DNA sequence: TGTGCCAGCTCACCAGTGGCGGGCTATGGCACTGAAGCTTTCTTT. Variable domain in full (rest from reference TRBV18 and TRBJ1-1): NAGVMQNPRHLVRRRGQEARLRCSPMKGHSHVYWYRQLPEEGLKFMVYLQKENIIDESGMPKERFSAEFPKEGPSILRIQQVVRGDSAAYFCASSPVAGYGTEAFFGQGTRLTVV.

The chain joins TRBV10-3 to TRBJ2-7; D is perhaps TRBD1 (5 bases). This CDR3 is built from 15 residues. Germline loops: CDR1 ENHRY, CDR2 SYGVKD. Trimming shortened V by 3 bases and J by 0 bases, and 12 bases separated the two germline ends. CDR3: CAISEQAMGSYEQYF. In DNA form, the CDR3 reads TGTGCCATCAGTGAACAGGCGATGGGCTCCTACGAGCAGTACTTC.

With respect to this clone: Other DNA sequences from this sample encode an identical CDR3 as well. V usage is TRBV4-1 and J usage is TRBJ2-3; 7 bases are shared with TRBD2. CDR1 is MGHRA, CDR2 YSYEKL, per germline. CDR3 length equals 13 residues. Unmatched junction bases numbered 0, after V lost 1 base and J lost 5 bases. CDR3 residues: CASSQGGGDTQYF. CDR3 in DNA: TGCGCCAGCAGCCAAGGCGGGGGAGATACGCAGTATTTT.

The rearrangement links TRBV18 to TRBJ2-5; a possible D gene is TRBD1 (5 bases). Trimming pared 1 base from V and 3 bases from J, leaving 6 bases between. This CDR3 contains 13 residues. The V gene's germline CDR1 is KGHSH and CDR2 LQKENI. CDR3 DNA sequence: TGTGCCAGCTCACCACGCAGGGAAGAGACCCAGTACTTC. Translating gives CASSPRREETQYF.

The table lists this clone with a few counts. The J gene is TRBJ2-2, the V gene TRBV2, with 8 bases that match TRBD2. V shed 10 bases, J shed 0 bases, and the junction held 4 bases outside the gene matches. The CDR3 runs 14 residues. Germline CDR1 and CDR2: SNHLY and FYNNEI. The CDR3: CATKRGPNTGELFF. The DNA of the CDR3 is TGTGCCACCAAGCGGGGGCCGAACACCGGGGAGCTGTTTTTT.

This chain joins TRBV7-8 and TRBJ1-1, with 10 bases lining up with TRBD1. The CDR3 runs to 16 residues. Per germline, CDR1 SGHVS and CDR2 FQNEAQ. The J segment lost 0 bases and the V segment lost 5 bases, leaving 6 bases of the junction unmatched. CDR3 bases: TGTGCCAGCAGCCCGACAGGGGGCGTCATGAACACTGAAGCTTTCTTT. Its protein is CASSPTGGVMNTEAFF.

This sequence joins TRBV2 and TRBJ2-1, with D possibly matching TRBD2 (5 bases). Trimming removed 7 bases from V and 4 bases from J, with 23 bases in between. From germline, CDR1 is SNHLY and CDR2 FYNNEI. The CDR3 loop spans 17 amino acids. CDR3 loop: CASKGLVASIFYNEQFF. The DNA for the CDR3 is TGTGCCAGCAAAGGACTCGTAGCCTCCATTTTTTACAATGAGCAGTTCTTC.

This rearrangement joins TRBV6-1 to TRBJ1-5, with 7 nucleotides matching TRBD1. The V gene's germline CDR1 is MNHNS and CDR2 SASEGT. V was clipped by 2 bases and J by 7 bases; unmatched bases: 14. CDR3 length equals 17 residues. In DNA form, the CDR3 reads TGTGCCAGCAGTGAACCTCTTTGGGCAGGGGGAGGACAGCCCCAGCATTTT. This sequence encodes CASSEPLWAGGGQPQHF.